The sample holds a few counts of the clone carrying this TCR beta chain. Trimming removed 4 bases at V and 3 bases at J, with 7 bases between. The germline V gene has CDR1 SQVTM and CDR2 ANQGSEA. The CDR3 extends over 12 amino acids. This specimen belongs to a study of CD8+ T cells in alopecia areata. Treatment meaning: oral pan-JAK inhibitor, 5-10 mg twice daily. Extracted RNA was reverse transcribed, and the resulting cDNA served as sequencing template. The assay was immunoSEQ multiplex PCR, and TCRdb's table has in-frame clones only and misses some. The data contain roughly 190,000 clones, 45% to 75% of them singletons.

The chain is built from TRBV29-1 and TRBJ2-1; no firm D call. The starting material was CD4+ T cells sorted from blood, obtained at week 4, from a patient treated with tofacitinib. The receptor comes from a human donor with alopecia areata. In DNA form, the CDR3 reads TGCAGCGTTGTGGGCCGCTACAATGAGCAGTTCTTC. Its protein product is CSVVGRYNEQFF.